The 19 T cell receptor beta chains below all came from one sample that was sequenced in a study of cytomegalovirus exposure and HLA in healthy donors. PCR was performed using 60 Vbeta and 13 Jbeta primers. Sequencing was performed with immunoSEQ multiplex PCR; in TCRdb, only in-frame clones are kept and a portion is missing. The table records roughly 200,000 clones, 70% to 80% of them present only once. Sequencing was done on a sample of PBMCs. The receptors derive from a male donor in good health and CMV-seronegative.

The chain carries TRBV29-1 and TRBJ2-1, with D maybe TRBD2 (5 bases). The CDR3 has 11 residues. Per the germline V gene, CDR1 is SQVTM and CDR2 is ANQGSEA. V was trimmed by 6 bases and J by 6 bases, leaving 9 bases between them. CDR3: CSVGVSNEQFF. CDR3 sequence (DNA): TGCAGCGTCGGGGTCTCCAATGAGCAGTTCTTC.

V usage is TRBV4-1 and J usage is TRBJ1-5; TRBD1 matches at 10 bases. Trimming cost V 4 bases and J 4 bases; bases outside gene matches: 10. CDR3 length equals 17 residues. Germline CDR1 is MGHRA and CDR2 is YSYEKL. In DNA, the CDR3 is TGCGCCAGCAGCCCCCCGGACAGGGGGAATTTGAATCAGCCCCAGCATTTT. Translating gives CASSPPDRGNLNQPQHF.

The chain carries TRBV6-5 and TRBJ2-5; the D gene is possibly TRBD1 (7 bases). V lost 6 bases to trimming and J lost 2 bases, with 16 bases between them. CDR1 MNHEY and CDR2 SVGAGI come from the germline V gene. The CDR3 covers 15 residues. CDR3 DNA sequence: TGTGCCAGCAGCCGGAGGGGGCGCGGGCAAGAGACCCAGTACTTC. It yields the protein CASSRRGRGQETQYF.

V gene TRBV28 combines with J gene TRBJ1-2, with D hard to call. CDR1 is MDHEN and CDR2 is SYDVKM in the germline V gene. With 6 bases removed from V and 5 bases from J, the gap between germline ends came to 16 bases. The CDR3 length is 14 residues. The CDR3: CASRTPREIYGYTF. The CDR3 bases are TGTGCCAGCAGGACCCCGAGGGAAATTTATGGCTACACCTTC.

As to this clone: Additional DNA sequences in this sample encode the identical CDR3. The chain is built from TRBV19 and TRBJ1-5, with D perhaps matching TRBD1 (6 bases). This CDR3 spans 13 amino acids. Germline assignment: CDR1 LNHDA and CDR2 SQIVND (reference sequence). V shed 6 bases and J shed 2 bases, with 8 bases lying between them. The DNA for the CDR3 is TGTGCCAGTAGGGGACACCGCAATCAGCCCCAGCATTTT. This sequence encodes CASRGHRNQPQHF.

This clone has only a few counts. The chain links TRBV19 to TRBJ2-1; 10 positions match TRBD2. CDR1 and CDR2 from the germline V gene are LNHDA and SQIVND (reference sequence). V lost 8 bases and J lost 6; bases outside the gene matches: 10. The CDR3 runs 15 residues. The chain's CDR3 is CASSSLAGEANEQFF. The CDR3 region has the DNA TGTGCCAGTTCTTCTCTAGCGGGAGAAGCCAATGAGCAGTTCTTC.

This clone was detected once. The DNA of the CDR3 is TGTGCCAGCAGCGTAATGCCCCAGGGAGAGCAGTACTTC. Protein sequence: CASSVMPQGEQYF. The gene calls are TRBV9 and TRBJ2-7, with a weak D call TRBD1 (5 bases). The CDR3 is 13 residues long. The ends were cut back, 1 base at V and 7 bases at J, with 12 bases in the middle. Per the germline V gene, CDR1 is SGDLS and CDR2 is YYNGEE.

The chain joins TRBV4-2 to TRBJ2-1; D may be TRBD1 (6 bases). Trimming left V 4 bases short and J 6 bases short, with 19 bases between. The CDR3 is 16 residues long. Germline V gene lookup returns CDR1 LGHNA and CDR2 YNFKEQ. CDR3 nucleotides: TGTGCCAGCAGCCCCCTAACAGGGAAGATAGGCAATGAGCAGTTCTTC. It specifies CASSPLTGKIGNEQFF.

The gene calls are TRBV19 and TRBJ2-5; D unresolved. The germline V gene encodes CDR1 LNHDA and CDR2 SQIVND (reference sequence). The CDR3 is 15 residues long. Deletions cut 1 base from V and 0 bases from J, with 9 bases between. CDR3 sequence (DNA): TGTGCCAGTAGTATAGCCCTATTGTACCAAGAGACCCAGTACTTC. Its translation is CASSIALLYQETQYF.

The J gene is TRBJ2-7, the V gene TRBV12-5, with TRBD1 identical over 10 bases. The CDR3 contains 13 residues. Germline V gene sequence: CDR1 LGHNT, CDR2 FRNRAP. Trimming at V came to 5 bases and at J to 3 bases, leaving 1 base not matched to a gene. CDR3 nucleotide sequence: TGTGCTAGTGGTGGGACAGGGGTCTACGAGCAGTACTTC. It encodes CASGGTGVYEQYF.

This clone was seen once. The chain has TRBV5-4 and TRBJ1-2; D might be TRBD1 (5 bases). Trimming stripped 2 bases from V and 6 bases from J, with 11 bases between. The CDR3 contains 13 residues. Germline lookup yields CDR1 SGHNT and CDR2 YYREEE (reference sequence). The CDR3 sequence: CASSLSRANGYTF. CDR3 sequence (DNA): TGTGCCAGCAGCTTATCCAGGGCGAATGGCTACACCTTC.

V and J are TRBV28 and TRBJ2-7; weak D call: TRBD1 (5 bases). Germline loops: CDR1 MDHEN, CDR2 SYDVKM. Trimming stripped 2 bases from V and 3 bases from J, with 8 bases between. The CDR3 runs to 13 residues. The CDR3 is CASSLHRGYEQYF. The CDR3 region has the DNA TGTGCCAGCAGTTTACATAGGGGCTACGAGCAGTACTTC.

On this clone: This sample also contains other DNA sequences that code for the same CDR3. The chain employs TRBV28 and TRBJ1-5; D remains ambiguous. Between the trimmed V and J ends, which lost 3 bases and 0 bases, there was a span of 6 bases. The CDR3 loop spans 14 amino acids. Germline V gene lookup returns CDR1 MDHEN and CDR2 SYDVKM. This chain's CDR3 is CASSLIDSNQPQHF. CDR3 sequence (DNA): TGTGCCAGCAGTTTGATAGATAGCAATCAGCCCCAGCATTTT.

The chain links TRBV19 to TRBJ2-7, with TRBD1 as a possible D gene (6 bases). The CDR3 spans 14 residues. V was cut by 5 bases and J by 2 bases, with 13 bases left in between. Per the germline V gene, CDR1 is LNHDA and CDR2 is SQIVND (reference sequence). CDR3 DNA sequence: TGTGCCAGTAGTTTGACAGGTACGACCTACGAGCAGTACTTC. Translated: CASSLTGTTYEQYF.

On this clone itself: This specimen includes other DNA sequences encoding the same CDR3. The gene calls are TRBV30 and TRBJ1-6; 9 bases fit TRBD1. Germline lookup yields CDR1 GTSNPN and CDR2 SVGIG (reference sequence). CDR3 length: 14 residues. V shed 0 bases and J 6 bases; nucleotides not matched to a gene: 0. The CDR3 sequence is CAWSVGQGNSPLHF. DNA of the CDR3: TGTGCCTGGAGTGTGGGACAGGGTAATTCACCCCTCCACTTT. The full variable domain, in which reference TRBV30 and TRBJ1-6 provide the parts outside the CDR3, is SQTIHQWPATLVQPVGSPLSLECTVEGTSNPNLYWYRQAAGRGLQLLFYSVGIGQISSEVPQNLSASRPQDRQFILSSKKLLLSDSGFYLCAWSVGQGNSPLHFGNGTRLTVT.

This clone was detected only a few times. The V call is TRBV7-3, the J call TRBJ2-1, with TRBD2 matching over 8 bases. The V gene's germline CDR1 is SGHTA and CDR2 FQGTGA. J gave up 10 bases and V 4 bases, and 3 bases lay outside the gene matches. This CDR3 is built from 12 residues. The CDR3 sequence: CASSSGGGEQFF. The CDR3 nucleotides read TGTGCCAGCAGCTCCGGCGGGGGGGAGCAGTTCTTC.

The chain links TRBV5-6 to TRBJ2-2; no reliable D call. The germline V gene encodes CDR1 SGHDT and CDR2 YYEEEE. The CDR3 spans 13 residues. Deletions cut 2 bases from V and 1 base from J, with 3 bases between. The CDR3 sequence: CASSLQNTGELFF. The CDR3 DNA reads TGTGCCAGCAGCTTACAGAACACCGGGGAGCTGTTTTTT.

The rearrangement uses TRBV9 and TRBJ2-5, with D tentatively TRBD1 (6 bases). The better agreement between TRBJ2-7 and the DNA end casts doubt on the J call. This CDR3 comprises 15 residues. From germline, CDR1 is SGDLS and CDR2 YYNGEE. CDR3 region: CASSVGQDSSYEQYF. CDR3 in DNA: TGTGCCAGCAGCGTCGGCCAGGACAGCTCCTACGAGCAGTACTTC.

The V gene is TRBV5-8, the J gene TRBJ1-6, with 12 nucleotides matching TRBD1. There are 14 residues in the CDR3. V was clipped by 3 bases and J by 11 bases; unmatched bases: 3. The germline CDR1 and CDR2 sequences are SGHTS and YDEGEE. CDR3 sequence: CASSSGQGATPLHF. The CDR3 bases are TGTGCCAGCAGCTCGGGACAGGGGGCAACACCCCTCCACTTT.